The present entry profiles one TCR beta chain with its context. Seattle-derived patients entered the study during active infection and were followed longitudinally. The sample comes from a study of blood T cell repertoires in COVID-19. Turning to the study itself: Specimens from acute and convalescent COVID-19 originated in the United States, Italy and Spain. T cells, B-cell-depleted T cells, or PBMCs supplied cDNA or gDNA.

Original processing methods: How many nucleated cells were present was estimated from reference gene primer amplification. Assay used: immunoSEQ multiplex PCR; TCRdb lists only in-frame clones, some missing. The V and J calls and clone size are taken from that table; D and trimming were inferred from the DNA. The sample includes some 360,000 clones, more than 70% of them seen just once. This sequence was found in a woman aged 60-75 years with COVID-19, enrolled during active disease. The specimen was peripheral blood.

CDR3: CASSSGQDQPQHF. CDR3 in DNA: TGTGCCAGCAGCTCGGGACAGGATCAGCCCCAGCATTTT. The rearrangement links TRBV7-9 to TRBJ1-5, with 8 positions matching TRBD1. CDR3 length: 13 residues. After removal of 4 bases from V and 5 bases from J, the junction contained 1 base not matched to a gene. Germline CDR1 SEHNR, CDR2 FQNEAQ (reference sequence).